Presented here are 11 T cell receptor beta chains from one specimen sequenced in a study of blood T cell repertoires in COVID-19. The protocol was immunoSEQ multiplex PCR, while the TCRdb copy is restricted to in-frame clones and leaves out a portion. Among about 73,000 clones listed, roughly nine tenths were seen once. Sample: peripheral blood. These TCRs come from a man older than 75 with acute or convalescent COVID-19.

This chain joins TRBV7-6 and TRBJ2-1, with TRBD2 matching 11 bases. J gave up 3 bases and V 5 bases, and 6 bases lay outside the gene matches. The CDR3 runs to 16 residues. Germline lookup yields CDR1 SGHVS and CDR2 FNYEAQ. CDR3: CASSATSGNLYNEQFF. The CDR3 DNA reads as TGTGCCAGCAGCGCGACTAGCGGGAACCTCTACAATGAGCAGTTCTTC.

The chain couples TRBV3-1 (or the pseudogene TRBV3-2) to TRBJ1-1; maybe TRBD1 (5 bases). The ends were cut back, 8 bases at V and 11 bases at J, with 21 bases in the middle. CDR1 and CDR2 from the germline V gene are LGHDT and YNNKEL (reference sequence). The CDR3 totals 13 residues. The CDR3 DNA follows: TGTGCCAGCGTTGGGGGGGGTCGAGAAGAGGCTTTCTTT. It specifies CASVGGGREEAFF.

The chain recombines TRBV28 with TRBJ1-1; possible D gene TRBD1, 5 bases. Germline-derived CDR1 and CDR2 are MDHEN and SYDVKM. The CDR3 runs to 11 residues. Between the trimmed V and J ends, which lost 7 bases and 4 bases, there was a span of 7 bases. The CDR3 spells CASIGGTEAFF. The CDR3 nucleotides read TGTGCCAGCATCGGGGGCACTGAAGCTTTCTTT.

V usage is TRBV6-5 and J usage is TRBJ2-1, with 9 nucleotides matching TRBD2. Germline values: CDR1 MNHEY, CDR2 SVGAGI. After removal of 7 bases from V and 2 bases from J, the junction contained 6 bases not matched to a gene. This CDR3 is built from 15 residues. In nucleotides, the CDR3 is TGTGCCAGCACCACGACTAGCGGCACCTACAATGAGCAGTTCTTC. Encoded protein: CASTTTSGTYNEQFF.

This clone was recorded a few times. DNA of the CDR3: TGTGCCGCCGGGGATGAGCAGTTCTTC. This translates into CAAGDEQFF. V and J are TRBV6-6 and TRBJ2-1, with D possibly being TRBD2 (5 bases). The CDR3 spans 9 residues. Germline V gives CDR1 MNHNY, CDR2 SVGAGI (reference sequence). V shed 11 bases and J shed 8 bases, with 7 bases lying between them.

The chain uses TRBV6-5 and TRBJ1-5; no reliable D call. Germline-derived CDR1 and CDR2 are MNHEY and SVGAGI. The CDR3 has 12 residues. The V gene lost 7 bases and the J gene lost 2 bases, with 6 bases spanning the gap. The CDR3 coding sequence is TGTGCCAGCATGCAGGGCAATCAGCCCCAGCATTTT. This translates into CASMQGNQPQHF.

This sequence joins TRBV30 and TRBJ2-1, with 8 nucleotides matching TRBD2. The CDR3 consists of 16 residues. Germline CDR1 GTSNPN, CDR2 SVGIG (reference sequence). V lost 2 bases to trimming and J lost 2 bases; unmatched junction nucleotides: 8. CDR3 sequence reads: CAWSTPGLGTYNEQFF. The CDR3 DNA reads TGTGCCTGGAGTACTCCGGGACTAGGAACCTACAATGAGCAGTTCTTC.

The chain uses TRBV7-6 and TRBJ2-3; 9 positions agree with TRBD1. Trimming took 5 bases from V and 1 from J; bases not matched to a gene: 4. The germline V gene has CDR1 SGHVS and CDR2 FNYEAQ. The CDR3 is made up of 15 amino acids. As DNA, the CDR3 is TGTGCCAGCAGCCCCCGGACAGGGGGCACAGATACGCAGTATTTT. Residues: CASSPRTGGTDTQYF. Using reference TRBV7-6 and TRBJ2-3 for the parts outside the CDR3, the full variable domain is GAGVSQSPRYKVTKRGQDVALRCDPISGHVSLYWYRQALGQGPEFLTYFNYEAQQDKSGLPNDRFSAERPEGSISTLTIQRTEQRDSAMYRCASSPRTGGTDTQYFGPGTRLTVL.

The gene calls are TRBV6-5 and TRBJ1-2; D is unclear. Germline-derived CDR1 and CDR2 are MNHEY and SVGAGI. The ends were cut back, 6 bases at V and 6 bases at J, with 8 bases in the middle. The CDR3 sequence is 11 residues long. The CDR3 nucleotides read TGTGCCAGCAGCTTAGAGGATGGCTACACCTTC. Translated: CASSLEDGYTF.

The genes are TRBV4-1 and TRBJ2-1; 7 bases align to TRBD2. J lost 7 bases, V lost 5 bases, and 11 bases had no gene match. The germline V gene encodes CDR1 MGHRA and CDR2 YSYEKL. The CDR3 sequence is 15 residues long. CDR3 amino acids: CASSKPGLPINEQFF. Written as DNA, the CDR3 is TGCGCCAGCAGCAAGCCGGGACTACCTATAAATGAGCAGTTCTTC.

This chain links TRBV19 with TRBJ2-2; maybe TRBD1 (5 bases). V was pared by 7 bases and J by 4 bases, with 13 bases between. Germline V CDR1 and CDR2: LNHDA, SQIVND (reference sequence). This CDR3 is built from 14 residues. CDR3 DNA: TGTGCCAGTAACCAACAGGCGTCCACCGGGGAGCTGTTTTTT. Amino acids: CASNQQASTGELFF.